This TCR beta chain was captured in a study of cytomegalovirus exposure and HLA in healthy donors. PCR amplification relied on 60 Vbeta primers (plus 13 Jbeta primers). Assay: immunoSEQ multiplex PCR; the TCRdb copy retains only in-frame clones and omits some. Of more than 140,000 clones listed, around 66% are singletons. This CDR3 is built from 16 residues. Trimming took 4 bases from V and 5 from J; bases not matched to a gene: 14. The V gene's germline CDR1 is SGHNT and CDR2 YYREEE (reference sequence). The sequenced material came from PBMCs. This chain joins TRBV5-4 and TRBJ2-7; 8 nucleotides line up with TRBD1. The TCR sequence derives from a woman in her twenties or thirties in good health and CMV-seropositive. The CDR3 DNA sequence: TGTGCCAGCAGCCTAAGGACAGGGCAACCTAACCACGAGCAGTACTTC. This gives the protein CASSLRTGQPNHEQYF.